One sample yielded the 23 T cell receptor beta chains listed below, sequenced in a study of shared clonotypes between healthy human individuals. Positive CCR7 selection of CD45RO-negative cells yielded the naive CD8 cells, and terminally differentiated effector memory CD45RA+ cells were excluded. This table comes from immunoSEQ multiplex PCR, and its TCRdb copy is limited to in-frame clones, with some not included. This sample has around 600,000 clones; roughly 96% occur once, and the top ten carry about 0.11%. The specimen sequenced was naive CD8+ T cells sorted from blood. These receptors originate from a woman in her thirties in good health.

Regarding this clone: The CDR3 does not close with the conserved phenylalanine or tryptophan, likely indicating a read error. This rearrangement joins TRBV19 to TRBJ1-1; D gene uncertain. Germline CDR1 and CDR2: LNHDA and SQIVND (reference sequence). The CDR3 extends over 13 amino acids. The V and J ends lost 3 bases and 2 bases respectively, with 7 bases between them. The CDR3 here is CASSMQKNTEAFL. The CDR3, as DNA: TGTGCCAGTAGTATGCAGAAAAACACTGAAGCTTTCCTT.

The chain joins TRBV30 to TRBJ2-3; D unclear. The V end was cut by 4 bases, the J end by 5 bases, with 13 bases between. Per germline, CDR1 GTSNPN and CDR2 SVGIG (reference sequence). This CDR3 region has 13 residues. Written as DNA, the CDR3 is TGTGCCTGGACCCCCGTCGGTGGAGATACGCAGTATTTT. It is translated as CAWTPVGGDTQYF.

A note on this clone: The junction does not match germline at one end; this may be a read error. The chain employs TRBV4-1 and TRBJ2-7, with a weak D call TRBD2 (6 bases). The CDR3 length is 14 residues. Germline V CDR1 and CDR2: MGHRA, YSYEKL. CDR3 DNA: TGCGCCAGCAGCCAAGGTCCCTTAGTTGCGGGGAGGATCTTC. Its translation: CASSQGPLVAGRIF.

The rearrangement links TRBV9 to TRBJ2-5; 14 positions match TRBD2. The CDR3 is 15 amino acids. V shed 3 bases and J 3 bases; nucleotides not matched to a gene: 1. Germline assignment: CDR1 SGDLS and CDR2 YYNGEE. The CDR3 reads CASSEGLAGEETQYF. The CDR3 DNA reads TGTGCCAGCAGCGAGGGACTAGCGGGAGAAGAGACCCAGTACTTC.

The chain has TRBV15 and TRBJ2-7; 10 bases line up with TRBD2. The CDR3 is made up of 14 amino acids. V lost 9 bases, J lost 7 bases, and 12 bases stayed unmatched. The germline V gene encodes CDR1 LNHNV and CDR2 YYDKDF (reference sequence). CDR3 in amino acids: CATGGGTSVREQYF. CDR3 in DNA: TGTGCCACGGGCGGAGGGACTAGCGTGAGGGAGCAGTACTTC.

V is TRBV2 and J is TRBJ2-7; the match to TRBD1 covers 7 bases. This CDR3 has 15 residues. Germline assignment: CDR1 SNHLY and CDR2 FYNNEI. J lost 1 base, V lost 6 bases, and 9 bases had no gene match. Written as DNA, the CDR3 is TGTGCCAGCAGAAGCACAGGGGCCCTATCCTACGAGCAGTACTTC. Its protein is CASRSTGALSYEQYF.

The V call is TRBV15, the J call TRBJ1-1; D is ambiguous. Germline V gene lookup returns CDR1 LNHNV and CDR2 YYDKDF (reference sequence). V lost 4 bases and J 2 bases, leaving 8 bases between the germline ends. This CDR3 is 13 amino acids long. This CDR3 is CATSIWANTEAFF. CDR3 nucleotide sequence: TGTGCCACCAGCATTTGGGCAAACACTGAAGCTTTCTTT.

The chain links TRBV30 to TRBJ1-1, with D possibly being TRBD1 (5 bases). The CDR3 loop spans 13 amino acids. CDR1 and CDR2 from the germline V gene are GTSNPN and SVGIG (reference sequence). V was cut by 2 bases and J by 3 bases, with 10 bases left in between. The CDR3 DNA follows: TGTGCCTGGAGTTATTTGGGGGACACTGAAGCTTTCTTT. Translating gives CAWSYLGDTEAFF.

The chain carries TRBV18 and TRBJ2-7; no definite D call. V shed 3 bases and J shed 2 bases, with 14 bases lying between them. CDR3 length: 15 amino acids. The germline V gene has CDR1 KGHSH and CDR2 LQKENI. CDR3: CASSPGWQEAYEQYF. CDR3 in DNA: TGTGCCAGCTCACCTGGGTGGCAGGAAGCCTACGAGCAGTACTTC. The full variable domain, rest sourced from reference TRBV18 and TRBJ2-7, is NAGVMQNPRHLVRRRGQEARLRCSPMKGHSHVYWYRQLPEEGLKFMVYLQKENIIDESGMPKERFSAEFPKEGPSILRIQQVVRGDSAAYFCASSPGWQEAYEQYFGPGTRLTVT.

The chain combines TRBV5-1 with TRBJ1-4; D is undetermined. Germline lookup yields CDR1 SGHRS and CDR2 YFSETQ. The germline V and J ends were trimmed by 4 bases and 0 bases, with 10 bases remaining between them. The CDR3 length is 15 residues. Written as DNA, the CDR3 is TGCGCCAGCAGCCCCGGGGAGACAACTAATGAAAAACTGTTTTTT. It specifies CASSPGETTNEKLFF.

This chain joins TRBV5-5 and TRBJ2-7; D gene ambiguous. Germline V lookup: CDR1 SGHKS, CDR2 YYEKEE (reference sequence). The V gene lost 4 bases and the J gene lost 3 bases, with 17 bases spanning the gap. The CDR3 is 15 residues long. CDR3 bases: TGTGCCAGCAGCCCAGAGTGGGATAGGGACTACGAGCAGTACTTC. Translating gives CASSPEWDRDYEQYF.

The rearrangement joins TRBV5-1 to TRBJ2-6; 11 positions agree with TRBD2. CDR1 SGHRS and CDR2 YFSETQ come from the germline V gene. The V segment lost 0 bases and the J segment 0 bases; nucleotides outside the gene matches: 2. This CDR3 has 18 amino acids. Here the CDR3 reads CASSLGLAGSSGANVLTF. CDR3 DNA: TGCGCCAGCAGCTTGGGACTAGCGGGGAGCTCTGGGGCCAACGTCCTGACTTTC.

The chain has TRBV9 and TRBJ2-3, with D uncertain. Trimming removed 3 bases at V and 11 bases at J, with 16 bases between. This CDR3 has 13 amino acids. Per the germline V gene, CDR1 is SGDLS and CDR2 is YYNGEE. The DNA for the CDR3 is TGTGCCAGCAGCGAGACCGCAGGATTTCTGCAGTATTTT. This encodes CASSETAGFLQYF.

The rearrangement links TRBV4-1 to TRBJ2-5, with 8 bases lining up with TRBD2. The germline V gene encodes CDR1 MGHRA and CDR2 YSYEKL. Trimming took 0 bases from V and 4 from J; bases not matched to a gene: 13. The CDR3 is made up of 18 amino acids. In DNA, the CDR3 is TGCGCCAGCAGCCAAGAGACTAGCGCGGTCCATCCGAGAGAGACCCAGTACTTC. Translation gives CASSQETSAVHPRETQYF.

CDR3 amino acids: CASSRELAYEQYF. The CDR3 DNA reads as TGTGCCAGCAGCCGAGAACTTGCCTACGAGCAGTACTTC. The rearrangement uses TRBV13 and TRBJ2-7, with D uncertain. CDR3 length equals 13 residues. The ends were cut back, 5 bases at V and 2 bases at J, with 10 bases in the middle. Germline CDR1 PRHDT, CDR2 FYEKMQ (reference sequence).

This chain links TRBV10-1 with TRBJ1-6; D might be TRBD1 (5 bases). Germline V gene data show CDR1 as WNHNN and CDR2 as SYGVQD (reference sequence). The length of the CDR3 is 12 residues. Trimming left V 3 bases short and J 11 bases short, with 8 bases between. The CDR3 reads CASSDEGTPLHF. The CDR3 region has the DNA TGCGCCAGCAGTGATGAGGGGACACCCCTCCACTTT.

CDR3: CASSWDSSLSYEQYF. The CDR3 nucleotides read TGCGCCAGCAGCTGGGACAGCAGCCTCTCCTACGAGCAGTACTTC. The chain combines TRBV5-1 with TRBJ2-7; TRBD1 matches 7 bases. CDR1 is SGHRS and CDR2 is YFSETQ in the germline V gene. V shed 3 bases, J shed 0 bases, and the junction held 6 bases outside the gene matches. The length of the CDR3 is 15 residues.

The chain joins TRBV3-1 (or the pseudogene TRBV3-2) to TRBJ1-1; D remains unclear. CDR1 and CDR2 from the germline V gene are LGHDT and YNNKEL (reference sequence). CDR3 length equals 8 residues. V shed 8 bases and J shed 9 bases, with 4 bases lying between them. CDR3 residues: CASPQAFF. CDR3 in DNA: TGTGCCAGCCCCCAAGCTTTCTTT.

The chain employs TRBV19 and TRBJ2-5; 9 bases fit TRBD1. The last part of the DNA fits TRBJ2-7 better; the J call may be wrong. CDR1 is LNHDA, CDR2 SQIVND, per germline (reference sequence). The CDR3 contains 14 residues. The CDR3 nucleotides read TGTGCCAGTAGTCCCCGGGACAGGGACGACGAGCAGTACTTC. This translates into CASSPRDRDDEQYF.

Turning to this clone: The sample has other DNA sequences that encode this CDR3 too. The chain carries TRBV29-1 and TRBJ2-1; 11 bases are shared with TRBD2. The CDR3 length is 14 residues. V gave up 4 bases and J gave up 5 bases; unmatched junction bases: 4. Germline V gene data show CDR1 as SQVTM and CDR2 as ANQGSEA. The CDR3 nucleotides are TGCAGCGTTGTTGGACTAGCGGGCCACAATGAGCAGTTCTTC. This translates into CSVVGLAGHNEQFF.

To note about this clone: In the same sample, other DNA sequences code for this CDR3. CDR3 in amino acids: CASSLGENEQFF. The DNA for the CDR3 is TGTGCCAGCAGCTTAGGAGAGAATGAGCAGTTCTTC. This chain uses TRBV7-6 with TRBJ2-1; D unclear. The V end lost 1 base, the J end lost 7 bases, and 5 bases lay between the germline ends. From germline, CDR1 is SGHVS and CDR2 FNYEAQ. This CDR3 is built from 12 residues.

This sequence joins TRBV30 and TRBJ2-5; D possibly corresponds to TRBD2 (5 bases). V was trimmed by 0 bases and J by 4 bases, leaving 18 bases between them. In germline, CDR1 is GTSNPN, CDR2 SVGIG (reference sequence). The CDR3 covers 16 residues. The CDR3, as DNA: TGTGCCTGGAGTGTCACGGGGTTGAAGTATGGAGAGACCCAGTACTTC. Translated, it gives CAWSVTGLKYGETQYF.

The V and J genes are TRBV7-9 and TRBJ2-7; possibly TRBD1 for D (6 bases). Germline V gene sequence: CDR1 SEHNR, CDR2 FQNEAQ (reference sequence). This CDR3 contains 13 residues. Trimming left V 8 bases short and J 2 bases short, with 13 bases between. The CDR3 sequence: CASSEGVTYEQYF. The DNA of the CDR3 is TGTGCCAGCTCCGAGGGGGTGACCTACGAGCAGTACTTC.